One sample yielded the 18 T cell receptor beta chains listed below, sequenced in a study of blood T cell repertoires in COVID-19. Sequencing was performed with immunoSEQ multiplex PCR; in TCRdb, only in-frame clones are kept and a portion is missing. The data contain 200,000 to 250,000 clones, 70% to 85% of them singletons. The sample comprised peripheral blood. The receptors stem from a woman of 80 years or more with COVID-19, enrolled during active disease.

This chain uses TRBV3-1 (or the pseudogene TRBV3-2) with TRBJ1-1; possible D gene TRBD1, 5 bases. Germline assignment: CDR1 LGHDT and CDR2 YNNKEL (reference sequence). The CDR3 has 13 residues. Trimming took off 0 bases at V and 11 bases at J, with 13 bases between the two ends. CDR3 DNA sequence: TGTGCCAGCAGCCAAGAGGGGGGAAGGGTGGCTTTCTTT. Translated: CASSQEGGRVAFF.

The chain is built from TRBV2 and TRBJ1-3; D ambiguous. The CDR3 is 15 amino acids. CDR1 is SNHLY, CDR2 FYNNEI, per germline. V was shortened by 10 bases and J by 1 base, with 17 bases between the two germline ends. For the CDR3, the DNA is TGTGCCACCTACCGGGAGACGTCTTCTGGAAACACCATATATTTT. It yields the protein CATYRETSSGNTIYF.

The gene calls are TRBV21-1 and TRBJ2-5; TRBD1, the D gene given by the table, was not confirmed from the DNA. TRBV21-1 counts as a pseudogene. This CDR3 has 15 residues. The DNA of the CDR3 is TGTGCCAGCAGCAAAGAGTCAGGGGGCATGGAGACCCAGTACTTC. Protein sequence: CASSKESGGMETQYF.

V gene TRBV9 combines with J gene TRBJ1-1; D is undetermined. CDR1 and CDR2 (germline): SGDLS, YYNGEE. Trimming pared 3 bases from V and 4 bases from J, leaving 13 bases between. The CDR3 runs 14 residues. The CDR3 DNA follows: TGTGCCAGCAGCGGGGTAGGGAGGAGCACTGAAGCTTTCTTT. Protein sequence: CASSGVGRSTEAFF.

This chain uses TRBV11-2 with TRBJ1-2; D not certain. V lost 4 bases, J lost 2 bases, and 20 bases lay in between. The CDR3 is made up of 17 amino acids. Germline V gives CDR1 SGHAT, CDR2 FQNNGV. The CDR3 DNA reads TGTGCCAGCAGCTCACCCGGCGGGCAGCTCTCAAACTATGGCTACACCTTC. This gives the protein CASSSPGGQLSNYGYTF.

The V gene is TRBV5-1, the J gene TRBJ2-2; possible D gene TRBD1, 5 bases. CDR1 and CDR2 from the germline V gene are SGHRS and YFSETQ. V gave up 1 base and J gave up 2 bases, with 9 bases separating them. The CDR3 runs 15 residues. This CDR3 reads CASSLPQGNTGELFF. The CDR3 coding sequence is TGCGCCAGCAGCTTGCCCCAGGGAAACACCGGGGAGCTGTTTTTT. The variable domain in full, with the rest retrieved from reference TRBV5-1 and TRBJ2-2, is KAGVTQTPRYLIKTRGQQVTLSCSPISGHRSVSWYQQTPGQGLQFLFEYFSETQRNKGNFPGRFSGRQFSNSRSEMNVSTLELGDSALYLCASSLPQGNTGELFFGEGSRLTVL.

The CDR3 coding sequence is TGTGCCAGCTCAAGGGAGGGAATCGGCGGTACTGAAGCTTTCTTT. It is translated as CASSREGIGGTEAFF. The gene calls are TRBV18 and TRBJ1-1; D call uncertain. The V gene's germline CDR1 is KGHSH and CDR2 LQKENI. This CDR3 has 15 residues. V was trimmed by 5 bases and J by 5 bases, leaving 18 bases between them.

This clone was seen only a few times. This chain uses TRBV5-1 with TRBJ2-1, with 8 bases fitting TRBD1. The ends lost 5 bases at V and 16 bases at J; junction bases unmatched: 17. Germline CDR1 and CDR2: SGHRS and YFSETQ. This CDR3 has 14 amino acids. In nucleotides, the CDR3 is TGCGCCAGCAGGCCCGGACAGGGCGAGGGGGGTTCCTTCTTC. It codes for CASRPGQGEGGSFF. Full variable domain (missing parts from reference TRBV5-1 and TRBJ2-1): KAGVTQTPRYLIKTRGQQVTLSCSPISGHRSVSWYQQTPGQGLQFLFEYFSETQRNKGNFPGRFSGRQFSNSRSEMNVSTLELGDSALYLCASRPGQGEGGSFFGPGTRLTVL.

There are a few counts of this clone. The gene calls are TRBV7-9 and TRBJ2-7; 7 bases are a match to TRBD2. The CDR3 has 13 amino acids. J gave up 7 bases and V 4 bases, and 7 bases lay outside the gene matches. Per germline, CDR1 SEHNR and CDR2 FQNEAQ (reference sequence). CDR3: CASSSTSDVEQYF. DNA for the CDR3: TGTGCCAGCAGCTCAACTAGCGACGTTGAGCAGTACTTC.

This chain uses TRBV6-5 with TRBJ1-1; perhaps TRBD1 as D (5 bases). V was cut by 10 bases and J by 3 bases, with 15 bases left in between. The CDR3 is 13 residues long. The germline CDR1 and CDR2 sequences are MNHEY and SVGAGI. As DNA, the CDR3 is TGTGCCACAGGGAAAGGGAGGGACACTGAAGCTTTCTTT. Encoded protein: CATGKGRDTEAFF.

The CDR3 DNA sequence: TGTGCCAGCAGTTCCCGGGGGGGTATCCTCCACTTT. As protein: CASSSRGGILHF. The chain recombines TRBV3-1 (or the pseudogene TRBV3-2) with TRBJ1-6; tentative D call: TRBD1 (5 bases). The CDR3 runs 12 residues. Germline CDR1 reads LGHDT; CDR2 reads YNNKEL (reference sequence). V lost 6 bases, J lost 15 bases, and 15 bases lay in between.

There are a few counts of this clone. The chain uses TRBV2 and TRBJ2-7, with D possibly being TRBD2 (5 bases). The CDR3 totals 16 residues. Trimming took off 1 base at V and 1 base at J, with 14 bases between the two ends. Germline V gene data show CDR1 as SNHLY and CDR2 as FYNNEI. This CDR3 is CASSEEGRERSYEQYF. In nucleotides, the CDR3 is TGTGCCAGCAGTGAAGAGGGAAGGGAGCGGTCCTACGAGCAGTACTTC.

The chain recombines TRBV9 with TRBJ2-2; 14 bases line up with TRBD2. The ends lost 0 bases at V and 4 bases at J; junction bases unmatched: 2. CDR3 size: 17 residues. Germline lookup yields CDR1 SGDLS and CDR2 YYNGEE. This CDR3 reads CASSVVGLAGGTGELFF. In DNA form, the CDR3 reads TGTGCCAGCAGCGTAGTAGGACTAGCGGGAGGCACCGGGGAGCTGTTTTTT.

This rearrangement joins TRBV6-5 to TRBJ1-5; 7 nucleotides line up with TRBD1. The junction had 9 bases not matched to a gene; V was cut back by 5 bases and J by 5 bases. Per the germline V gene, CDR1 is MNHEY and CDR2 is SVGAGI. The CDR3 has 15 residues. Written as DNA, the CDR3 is TGTGCCAGCAGTATCAGGGGGGCCGCCGATCAGCCCCAGCATTTT. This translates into CASSIRGAADQPQHF.

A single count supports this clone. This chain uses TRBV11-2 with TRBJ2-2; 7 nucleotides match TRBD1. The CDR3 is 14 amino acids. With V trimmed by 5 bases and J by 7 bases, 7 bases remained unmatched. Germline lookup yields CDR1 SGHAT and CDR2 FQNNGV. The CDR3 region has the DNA TGTGCCAGCAGCCCCGGACAGGATAGCGGGGAGCTGTTTTTT. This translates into CASSPGQDSGELFF.

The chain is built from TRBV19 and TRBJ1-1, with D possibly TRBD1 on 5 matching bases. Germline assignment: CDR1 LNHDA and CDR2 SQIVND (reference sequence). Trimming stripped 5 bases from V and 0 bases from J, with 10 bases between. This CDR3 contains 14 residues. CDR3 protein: CASSPGQLNTEAFF. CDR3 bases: TGTGCCAGTAGTCCTGGACAACTGAACACTGAAGCTTTCTTT.

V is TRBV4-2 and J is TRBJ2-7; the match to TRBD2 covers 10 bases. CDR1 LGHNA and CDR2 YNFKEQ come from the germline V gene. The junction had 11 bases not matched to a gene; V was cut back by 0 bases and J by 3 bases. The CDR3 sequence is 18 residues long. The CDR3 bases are TGTGCCAGCAGCCAAGATCTAACAGCGGGGGGGCCTATCTACGAGCAGTACTTC. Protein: CASSQDLTAGGPIYEQYF.

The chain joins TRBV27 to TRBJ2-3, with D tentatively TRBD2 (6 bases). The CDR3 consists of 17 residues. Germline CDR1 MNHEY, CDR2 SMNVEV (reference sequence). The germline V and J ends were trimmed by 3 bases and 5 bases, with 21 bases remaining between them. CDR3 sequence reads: CASSFGHGRGARDTQYF. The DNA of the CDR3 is TGTGCCAGCAGTTTCGGGCACGGGAGAGGTGCGAGAGATACGCAGTATTTT.